The 28 T cell receptor beta chains given below trace back to one sample, sequenced in a study of shared clonotypes between healthy human individuals. Sequencing was performed with immunoSEQ multiplex PCR; in TCRdb, only in-frame clones are kept and a portion is missing. The table includes nearly 2 million clones, 85% to 95% detected once. The naive CD8 subset, CD45RO-negative cells positively selected for CCR7, excluded terminally differentiated effector memory CD45RA+ cells. Sequences were obtained from naive CD8+ T cells sorted from blood. The receptors were sampled from a man aged 18 to 29 in good health.

The chain recombines TRBV28 with TRBJ2-5; D is perhaps TRBD1 (6 bases). The germline CDR1 and CDR2 sequences are MDHEN and SYDVKM. The V gene lost 3 bases and the J gene lost 5 bases, with 16 bases spanning the gap. This CDR3 comprises 15 residues. CDR3 amino acids: CASSFGQGTEETQYF. The CDR3 region has the DNA TGTGCCAGCAGTTTTGGGCAGGGGACCGAGGAGACCCAGTACTTC.

V and J are TRBV9 and TRBJ2-5; D uncertain. V was pared by 0 bases and J by 4 bases, with 13 bases between. The CDR3 runs 15 residues. Germline V gives CDR1 SGDLS, CDR2 YYNGEE. The CDR3 is CASSVDSLALETQYF. In nucleotides, the CDR3 is TGTGCCAGCAGCGTAGACTCATTGGCCCTAGAGACCCAGTACTTC.

This clone came up once. The rearrangement joins TRBV4-1 to TRBJ1-1; D uncertain. Looked up from germline, CDR1 is MGHRA and CDR2 is YSYEKL. The CDR3 has 16 residues. The V end was cut by 0 bases, the J end by 4 bases, with 15 bases between. DNA for the CDR3: TGCGCCAGCAGCCAAGACGACCTCCCGGCGAGCACTGAAGCTTTCTTT. Translation gives CASSQDDLPASTEAFF.

In regard to this clone: Other DNA variants within this sample encode the same CDR3. V usage is TRBV4-3 and J usage is TRBJ2-7; D perhaps matches TRBD1 (6 bases). Germline V gene data show CDR1 as LGHNA and CDR2 as YSLEER. Between the trimmed V and J ends, which lost 0 bases and 2 bases, there was a span of 8 bases. This CDR3 has 14 residues. In nucleotides, the CDR3 is TGCGCCAGCAGCCAAGATAGGGGGACCTACGAGCAGTACTTC. Protein product: CASSQDRGTYEQYF.

The rearrangement links TRBV6-6 to TRBJ1-1; 11 bases match TRBD1. The J segment lost 4 bases and the V segment lost 5 bases, leaving 3 bases of the junction unmatched. Germline values: CDR1 MNHNY, CDR2 SVGAGI (reference sequence). CDR3 length: 14 amino acids. The chain's CDR3 is CASSLGTGGTEAFF. DNA for the CDR3: TGTGCCAGCAGTCTGGGGACAGGGGGCACTGAAGCTTTCTTT.

This clone was counted a single time. V gene TRBV27 combines with J gene TRBJ2-7; 7 nucleotides line up with TRBD1. The CDR3 loop spans 14 amino acids. Per germline, CDR1 MNHEY and CDR2 SMNVEV (reference sequence). V gave up 3 bases and J gave up 4 bases; unmatched junction bases: 6. The CDR3 region has the DNA TGTGCCAGCAGTTTTGTGGACAGGAGGTACGAGCAGTACTTC. Translation gives CASSFVDRRYEQYF.

The chain combines TRBV10-2 with TRBJ1-1, with TRBD1 as a possible D gene (5 bases). In germline, CDR1 is WSHSY, CDR2 SAAADI. Deletions cut 3 bases from V and 3 bases from J, with 8 bases between. This CDR3 is 13 amino acids long. CDR3 sequence reads: CASSELGDTEAFF. The CDR3 DNA follows: TGCGCCAGCAGTGAACTGGGGGACACTGAAGCTTTCTTT.

The J gene is TRBJ1-2, the V gene TRBV7-9, with D unclear. The CDR3 totals 14 residues. V gave up 5 bases and J gave up 6 bases, with 16 bases separating them. The germline CDR1 and CDR2 sequences are SEHNR and FQNEAQ (reference sequence). The CDR3: CASSPDYNSHGYTF. CDR3 sequence (DNA): TGTGCCAGCAGCCCGGACTATAACTCCCATGGCTACACCTTC.

The chain joins TRBV5-4 to TRBJ1-1; a possible D gene is TRBD1 (5 bases). V lost 3 bases to trimming and J lost 4 bases, with 22 bases between them. CDR1 SGHNT and CDR2 YYREEE come from the germline V gene (reference sequence). The CDR3 runs to 17 residues. The DNA for the CDR3 is TGTGCCAGCAGCTCGGGACCTGTCATAGAGGTCGGCACTGAAGCTTTCTTT. Protein product: CASSSGPVIEVGTEAFF.

The chain uses TRBV7-9 and TRBJ2-7; no firm D call. Germline assignment: CDR1 SEHNR and CDR2 FQNEAQ (reference sequence). V was trimmed by 5 bases and J by 6 bases, leaving 11 bases between them. The CDR3 runs to 12 residues. Here the CDR3 DNA reads TGTGCCAGCAGCGCCCCGTCTAGCGAGCAGTACTTC. Residues: CASSAPSSEQYF. The full variable domain, with the rest looked up from reference TRBV7-9 and TRBJ2-7, is DTGVSQNPRHKITKRGQNVTFRCDPISEHNRLYWYRQTLGQGPEFLTYFQNEAQLEKSRLLSDRFSAERPKGSFSTLEIQRTEQGDSAMYLCASSAPSSEQYFGPGTRLTVT.

The J gene is TRBJ2-2, the V gene TRBV7-6, with 8 bases fitting TRBD1. The CDR3 covers 15 residues. Germline assignment: CDR1 SGHVS and CDR2 FNYEAQ. With 4 bases clipped from V and 6 bases from J, the junction kept 7 bases outside the gene matches. CDR3 protein: CASSSPGQEAGELFF. The DNA of the CDR3 is TGTGCCAGCAGCTCTCCGGGACAGGAGGCCGGGGAGCTGTTTTTT.

V gene TRBV7-9 combines with J gene TRBJ2-1; TRBD2 matches 8 bases. There are 15 residues in the CDR3. Germline-derived CDR1 and CDR2 are SEHNR and FQNEAQ (reference sequence). V dropped 4 bases and J dropped 9; count of bases not matched to a gene: 11. The CDR3 DNA sequence: TGTGCCAGCAGCTCCTCGGGACTAGATCAGGGTGAGCAGTTCTTC. This translates into CASSSSGLDQGEQFF.

On this clone: Other DNA sequences of this sample code for an identical CDR3. The gene calls are TRBV6-5 and TRBJ2-3, with 13 bases identical to TRBD2. The V and J ends lost 5 bases and 9 bases, in that order; junction bases with no gene match: 8. Per germline, CDR1 MNHEY and CDR2 SVGAGI. There are 15 residues in the CDR3. The CDR3 nucleotides read TGTGCCAGCAGTCTTGGACTAGCGGGGGCCGACACGCAGTATTTT. This codes for CASSLGLAGADTQYF.

This clone was detected once. The chain combines TRBV7-9 with TRBJ2-3, with D perhaps TRBD1 or TRBD2 (5 bases each). Trimming left V 4 bases short and J 2 bases short, with 19 bases between. The CDR3 has 17 residues. The germline V gene has CDR1 SEHNR and CDR2 FQNEAQ (reference sequence). CDR3 DNA sequence: TGTGCCAGCAGCTCCGATCTTGACGGGGCACTCACAGATACGCAGTATTTT. Translation gives CASSSDLDGALTDTQYF.

The chain recombines TRBV7-9 with TRBJ2-7, with 8 bases lining up with TRBD2. The V and J ends lost 5 bases and 7 bases, in that order; junction bases with no gene match: 4. Germline CDR1 is SEHNR and CDR2 is FQNEAQ (reference sequence). CDR3 length: 12 amino acids. Here the CDR3 DNA reads TGTGCCAGCAGCGCCGGCGGGGGGGAGCAGTACTTC. It codes for CASSAGGGEQYF. Drawing the rest from reference TRBV7-9 and TRBJ2-7, the complete variable domain is DTGVSQNPRHKITKRGQNVTFRCDPISEHNRLYWYRQTLGQGPEFLTYFQNEAQLEKSRLLSDRFSAERPKGSFSTLEIQRTEQGDSAMYLCASSAGGGEQYFGPGTRLTVT.

This clone was picked up a small number of times. This sample includes further DNA sequences coding for the same CDR3. The V call is TRBV5-6, the J call TRBJ2-7, with D unclear. This CDR3 region has 12 residues. Germline assignment: CDR1 SGHDT and CDR2 YYEEEE. V was cut by 0 bases and J by 3 bases, with 4 bases left in between. CDR3 loop: CASSLVGYEQYF. DNA of the CDR3: TGTGCCAGCAGCTTGGTCGGCTACGAGCAGTACTTC.

The chain carries TRBV27 and TRBJ2-7; the D call may be TRBD1 or TRBD2 (5 bases each). V was pared by 2 bases and J by 6 bases, with 17 bases between. Germline CDR1 MNHEY, CDR2 SMNVEV (reference sequence). The length of the CDR3 is 15 residues. DNA for the CDR3: TGTGCCAGCAGTTTAGGAAATCCCGAGGGGCCCGAGCAGTACTTC. The encoded protein is CASSLGNPEGPEQYF.

V usage is TRBV4-1 and J usage is TRBJ2-2; TRBD1 matches 8 bases. Germline V gene lookup returns CDR1 MGHRA and CDR2 YSYEKL. The CDR3 contains 17 residues. Germline trimming cut 0 bases from V and 5 bases from J; bases unmatched to any gene: 8. CDR3 amino acids: CASSQDYGTGGTGELFF. CDR3 DNA: TGCGCCAGCAGCCAAGATTACGGGACAGGAGGGACCGGGGAGCTGTTTTTT.

The V and J genes are TRBV5-6 and TRBJ2-7, with a tentative D call TRBD1 (6 bases). V was pared by 4 bases and J by 5 bases, with 19 bases between. Per the germline V gene, CDR1 is SGHDT and CDR2 is YYEEEE. This CDR3 is 15 amino acids long. The CDR3 DNA sequence: TGTGCCAGCAGCCAATATAACAGGGTCCCCCACGAGCAGTACTTC. Protein product: CASSQYNRVPHEQYF. The full variable domain, with the rest looked up from reference TRBV5-6 and TRBJ2-7, is DAGVTQSPTHLIKTRGQQVTLRCSPKSGHDTVSWYQQALGQGPQFIFQYYEEEERQRGNFPDRFSGHQFPNYSSELNVNALLLGDSALYLCASSQYNRVPHEQYFGPGTRLTVT.

This sequence joins TRBV14 and TRBJ2-2; D gene unclear. Germline CDR1 SGHDN, CDR2 FVKESK. The CDR3 is 13 residues long. The V gene lost 5 bases and the J gene lost 8 bases, with 12 bases spanning the gap. CDR3 protein: CASSEGITGELFF. The CDR3, as DNA: TGTGCCAGCAGCGAAGGGATTACGGGGGAGCTGTTTTTT.

Comment on this clone: Within the sample, other DNA sequences also encode this same CDR3. V and J are TRBV7-3 and TRBJ2-3; 8 bases are a match to TRBD1. CDR1 is SGHTA, CDR2 FQGTGA, per germline. Trimming cost V 5 bases and J 3 bases; bases outside gene matches: 4. The CDR3 sequence is 14 residues long. This CDR3 reads CASSLGQGTDTQYF. CDR3 nucleotides: TGTGCCAGCAGCCTAGGACAGGGAACAGATACGCAGTATTTT.

About this clone: Other DNA variants within this sample encode the same CDR3. The genes are TRBV5-1 and TRBJ2-3; 9 bases map to TRBD2. The CDR3 contains 15 residues. J gave up 6 bases and V 0 bases, and 5 bases lay outside the gene matches. The V gene's germline CDR1 is SGHRS and CDR2 YFSETQ. The CDR3 nucleotides are TGCGCCAGCAGCTTGGTGGCGGGAGGGCCGGATACGCAGTATTTT. Translation gives CASSLVAGGPDTQYF.

The V and J genes are TRBV25-1 and TRBJ2-5; no clear D gene. The DNA matches TRBJ2-7 better at its end, which makes the J call doubtful. Germline loops: CDR1 MGHDK, CDR2 SYGVNS. This CDR3 has 11 residues. This chain's CDR3 is CASSGAYEQYF. CDR3 nucleotide sequence: TGTGCCAGCAGTGGAGCCTACGAGCAGTACTTC.

This clone was observed once. Other DNA sequences in the sample encode the same CDR3. V and J are TRBV15 and TRBJ2-1; D perhaps matches TRBD1 (6 bases). From germline, CDR1 is LNHNV and CDR2 YYDKDF (reference sequence). This CDR3 has 15 amino acids. Trimming shortened V by 0 bases and J by 4 bases, and 10 bases separated the two germline ends. The CDR3 sequence: CATSRDRGRYNEQFF. Here the CDR3 DNA reads TGTGCCACCAGCAGAGACAGGGGACGGTACAATGAGCAGTTCTTC.

A remark on this clone: The identical CDR3 is also encoded by other nucleotide sequences in the sample. J is TRBJ2-2 and V is TRBV28; tentatively, D is TRBD1 (5 bases). Germline V gene lookup returns CDR1 MDHEN and CDR2 SYDVKM. Trimming removed 2 bases from V and 3 bases from J, with 7 bases in between. CDR3 length: 14 residues. The CDR3 spells CASSLTGHTGELFF. For the CDR3, the DNA is TGTGCCAGCAGTTTAACAGGTCACACCGGGGAGCTGTTTTTT.

The genes are TRBV4-3 and TRBJ2-1; D is unresolved. This CDR3 region has 16 residues. Looked up from germline, CDR1 is LGHNA and CDR2 is YSLEER. Trimming took off 1 base at V and 3 bases at J, with 13 bases between the two ends. CDR3 in amino acids: CASSQGGSVLYNEQFF. In DNA, the CDR3 is TGCGCCAGCAGCCAAGGTGGGTCCGTTCTCTACAATGAGCAGTTCTTC.

The chain is built from TRBV27 and TRBJ2-1, with 8 bases lining up with TRBD1. Looked up from germline, CDR1 is MNHEY and CDR2 is SMNVEV (reference sequence). V dropped 5 bases and J dropped 7; count of bases not matched to a gene: 7. This CDR3 is 14 amino acids long. This chain's CDR3 is CASSLRTGLNEQFF. DNA for the CDR3: TGTGCCAGCAGTCTAAGGACAGGGTTGAATGAGCAGTTCTTC.

The chain employs TRBV7-2 and TRBJ1-5; D is unresolved. The germline V gene encodes CDR1 SGHTA and CDR2 FQGNSA. This CDR3 region has 16 residues. Trimming cost V 1 base and J 0 bases, with 10 bases left between them. Here the CDR3 DNA reads TGTGCCAGCAGCTTAGTCGGGCAGAGTAGCAATCAGCCCCAGCATTTT. Protein product: CASSLVGQSSNQPQHF. Combining the CDR3 with reference TRBV7-2 and TRBJ1-5 gives the whole variable domain GAGVSQSPSNKVTEKGKDVELRCDPISGHTALYWYRQSLGQGLEFLIYFQGNSAPDKSGLPSDRFSAERTGGSVSTLTIQRTQQEDSAVYLCASSLVGQSSNQPQHFGDGTRLSIL.